Listed below are T cell receptor beta chains from one sample, sequenced in a study of cytomegalovirus exposure and HLA in healthy donors. This table comes from immunoSEQ multiplex PCR, and its TCRdb copy is limited to in-frame clones, with some not included. The sample records 150,000 to 200,000 clones, 80% being singletons. The sequenced sample was PBMCs. These receptors were obtained from a boy aged 10-17 years in good health and CMV-seronegative. Both conserved end residues are part of each CDR3. The D gene is left open where the match is weak. Clone size appears in some rows only: once, few, many, or a class for an expanded clone.

TRBJ1-1	-	TRBV2	-	TGTGCCAGCAGTGTCCCCCGCAGGGAAGCTTTCTTT	CASSVPRREAFF
TRBJ2-1	TRBD2	TRBV29-1	-	TGCAGCGTGGGGGGGCGACTAGCGGGCTACAATGAGCAGTTCTTC	CSVGGRLAGYNEQFF
TRBJ1-1	-	TRBV7-9	-	TGTGCCAGCAGCCCCGAGGGACACATGAACACTGAAGCTTTCTTT	CASSPEGHMNTEAFF
TRBJ2-5	TRBD1	TRBV7-9	few	TGTGCCAGCAGCGGGAACCGGGACAGGGGCCAAGAGACCCAGTACTTC	CASSGNRDRGQETQYF
TRBJ2-1	-	TRBV9	-	TGTGCCAGCAGCCCGAGCTCCTACAATGAGCAGTTCTTC	CASSPSSYNEQFF
TRBJ1-6	TRBD1	TRBV19	-	TGTGCCAGTGCTCCGGGACAGGGGAGTTCACCCCTCCACTTT	CASAPGQGSSPLHF
TRBJ1-3	-	TRBV27	-	TGTGCCAGCAGTTTATCGGGTTACAGCCTGTCCTCTGGAAACACCATATATTTT	CASSLSGYSLSSGNTIYF
TRBJ2-3	TRBD2	TRBV5-4	few	TGTGCCAGCAGCACCCGACTAGCGGGAGAGAGAGATACGCAGTATTTT	CASSTRLAGERDTQYF
TRBJ1-1	-	TRBV5-1	-	TGCGCCAGCAGCCGCCAAGGGAGCACTGAAGCTTTCTTT	CASSRQGSTEAFF
TRBJ2-2	TRBD1	TRBV6-5	-	TGTGCCGGCAGGGGGAGCACCGGGGAGCTGTTTTTT	CAGRGSTGELFF
TRBJ1-5	TRBD1	TRBV2	few	TGTGCCAGCACCGGACAGGGACGTGTCAATCAGCCCCAGCATTTT	CASTGQGRVNQPQHF
TRBJ2-1	TRBD2	TRBV10-3	-	TGTGCCATCAGTGAAGATACCTGGCGGGAGGGCCCTCCGGATGAGCAGTTCTTC	CAISEDTWREGPPDEQFF
TRBJ2-1	TRBD2	TRBV11-2	-	TGTGCCAGCAGCTTAGGCGGACTAGCAGATCCTTCCTACAATGAGCAGTTCTTC	CASSLGGLADPSYNEQFF
TRBJ1-2	TRBD1	TRBV29-1	-	TGCAGCGTTGTCCGGGACAGGGCGAGAGGGTACACCTTC	CSVVRDRARGYTF
TRBJ2-7	TRBD2	TRBV6-5	-	TGTGCCAGCAGTTACACTAGCGGGGGTTACGAGCAGTACTTC	CASSYTSGGYEQYF
TRBJ1-4	TRBD1	TRBV9	-	TGTGCCAGCAGCGCGACCGGACAGGGCGCTAATGAAAAACTGTTTTTT	CASSATGQGANEKLFF
TRBJ1-4	-	TRBV2	-	TGTGCCAGCGGAGGGACGGCCGCTGAGGGGGAAAAACTGTTTTTT	CASGGTAAEGEKLFF
TRBJ1-4	TRBD1	TRBV7-9	-	TGTGCCAGCAGCTTACAGTGGGACAGAGGTGAAAAACTGTTTTTT	CASSLQWDRGEKLFF
TRBJ2-1	TRBD2	TRBV11-2	-	TGTGCCAGCAGCTTAGACAGGGGACTAGGCTATGAGCAGTTCTTC	CASSLDRGLGYEQFF
TRBJ1-1	TRBD1	TRBV6-4	-	TGTGCCAGCAGTCCGACAGGGAGCGGATCTACTGAAGCTTTCTTT	CASSPTGSGSTEAFF
TRBJ1-2	-	TRBV9	-	TGTGCCAGCAGCGTAGTAGGGGGGAGGGGCGGCTACACCTTC	CASSVVGGRGGYTF
TRBJ2-1	TRBD1	TRBV29-1	-	TGCAGCGTTGTGTTAGTGGGGACAGGGGTTCGAAATGAGCAGTTCTTC	CSVVLVGTGVRNEQFF
TRBJ1-2	TRBD1	TRBV4-2	once	TGTGCCAGCAGCCAGTTTACAAGACAGGGGGACTATGGCTACACCTTC	CASSQFTRQGDYGYTF
TRBJ2-7	-	TRBV10-3	-	TGTGCCATCTCGGAAGGAACTACCTACGAGCAGTACTTC	CAISEGTTYEQYF
TRBJ1-1	-	TRBV6-4	-	TGTGCCAGCAGGCTTGATAGCTATCCAGGGGACACTGAAGCTTTCTTT	CASRLDSYPGDTEAFF